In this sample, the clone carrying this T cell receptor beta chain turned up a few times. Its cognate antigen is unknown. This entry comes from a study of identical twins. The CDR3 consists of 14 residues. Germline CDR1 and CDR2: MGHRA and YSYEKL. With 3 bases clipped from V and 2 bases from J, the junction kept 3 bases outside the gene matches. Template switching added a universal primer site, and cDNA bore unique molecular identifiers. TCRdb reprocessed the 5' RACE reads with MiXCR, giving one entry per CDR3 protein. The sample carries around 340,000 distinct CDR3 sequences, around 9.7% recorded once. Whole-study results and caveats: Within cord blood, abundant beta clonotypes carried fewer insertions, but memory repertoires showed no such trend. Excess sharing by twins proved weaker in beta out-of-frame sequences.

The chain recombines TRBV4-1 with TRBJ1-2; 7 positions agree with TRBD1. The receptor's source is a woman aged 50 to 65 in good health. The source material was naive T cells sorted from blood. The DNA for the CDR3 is TGCGCCAGCAGCCACTGGGACAGAAACTATGGCTACACCTTC. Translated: CASSHWDRNYGYTF.